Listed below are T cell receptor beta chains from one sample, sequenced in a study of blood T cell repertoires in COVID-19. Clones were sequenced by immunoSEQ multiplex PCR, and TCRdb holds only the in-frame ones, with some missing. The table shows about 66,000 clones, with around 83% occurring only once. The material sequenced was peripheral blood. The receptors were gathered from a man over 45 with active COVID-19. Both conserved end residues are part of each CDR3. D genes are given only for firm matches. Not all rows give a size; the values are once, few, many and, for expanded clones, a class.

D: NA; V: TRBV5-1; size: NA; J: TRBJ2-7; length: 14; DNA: TGCGCCAGCAGCTTGGGTGGCAGGGGTCTCGAGCAGTACTTC; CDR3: CASSLGGRGLEQYF
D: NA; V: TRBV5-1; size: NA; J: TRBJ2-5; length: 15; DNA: TGCGCCAGCAGCTCCAAGGCGGCCCTCCAAGAGACCCAGTACTTC; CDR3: CASSSKAALQETQYF
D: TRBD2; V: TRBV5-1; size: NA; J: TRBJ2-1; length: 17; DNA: TGCGCCAGCAGCTTGGGCGGGACTAGCGGGAGGAACAATGAGCAGTTCTTC; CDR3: CASSLGGTSGRNNEQFF
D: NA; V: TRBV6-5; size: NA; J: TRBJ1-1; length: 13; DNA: TGTGCCAGCAGGGAGGGCCGGAACACTGAAGCTTTCTTT; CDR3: CASREGRNTEAFF
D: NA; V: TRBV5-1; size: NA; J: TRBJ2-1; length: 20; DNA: TGCGCCAGCAGCTTGGGGGGCCCCTTTTATGCTAGAAGCTCCTACAATGAGCAGTTCTTC; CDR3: CASSLGGPFYARSSYNEQFF
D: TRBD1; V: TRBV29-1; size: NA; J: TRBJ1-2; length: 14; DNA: TGCAGCGTCGGGACAGGATTAAATAACTATGGCTACACCTTC; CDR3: CSVGTGLNNYGYTF
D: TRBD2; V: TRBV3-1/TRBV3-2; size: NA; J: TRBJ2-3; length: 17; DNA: TGTGCCAGCAGCCAAGGGGTTCGGACTAGTAGCCCAGATACGCAGTATTTT; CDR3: CASSQGVRTSSPDTQYF
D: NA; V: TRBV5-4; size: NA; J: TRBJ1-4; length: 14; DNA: TGTGCCAGCAGCTTGGATCAGGGAAATGAAAAACTGTTTTTT; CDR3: CASSLDQGNEKLFF
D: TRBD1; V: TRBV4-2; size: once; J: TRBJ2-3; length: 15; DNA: TGTGCCAGCAGCCAGGGACAGAAGAACACAGATACGCAGTATTTT; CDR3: CASSQGQKNTDTQYF
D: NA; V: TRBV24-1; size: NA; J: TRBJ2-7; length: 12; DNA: TGTGCCACCAGTAAGGGGAAGCACGAGCAGTACTTC; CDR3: CATSKGKHEQYF
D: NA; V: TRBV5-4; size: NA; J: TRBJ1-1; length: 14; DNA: TGTGCCAGCAGCTTTGAGACAGCGAACACTGAAGCTTTCTTT; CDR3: CASSFETANTEAFF
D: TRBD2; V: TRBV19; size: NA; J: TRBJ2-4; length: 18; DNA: TGTGCCAGTAGCCGACTAGCGGGGGGGCCGAAATCCAAAAACATTCAGTACTTC; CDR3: CASSRLAGGPKSKNIQYF
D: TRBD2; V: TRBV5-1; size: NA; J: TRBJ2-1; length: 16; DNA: TGCGCCAGCAGCACACGACTAGCGGGAGGTTCGGATGAGCAGTTCTTC; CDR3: CASSTRLAGGSDEQFF
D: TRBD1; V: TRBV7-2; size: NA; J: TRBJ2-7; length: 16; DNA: TGTGCCAGCAGCTTAGGTCCCGCCAACAGGGGGCAAGAGCAGTACTTC; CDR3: CASSLGPANRGQEQYF
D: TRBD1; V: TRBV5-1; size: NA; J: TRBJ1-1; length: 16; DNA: TGCGCCAGCAGCTCTTGGACAGGGGGAATGAACACTGAAGCTTTCTTT; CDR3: CASSSWTGGMNTEAFF
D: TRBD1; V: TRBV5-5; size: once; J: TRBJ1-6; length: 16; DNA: TGTGCCAGCAGCTTGGACAGGGGGCGAGCTAATTCACCCCTCCACTTT; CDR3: CASSLDRGRANSPLHF
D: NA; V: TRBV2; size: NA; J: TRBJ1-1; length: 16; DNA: TGTGCCAGCTTGATTGGGGGGTTGCGGGGAAGCACTGAAGCTTTCTTT; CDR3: CASLIGGLRGSTEAFF
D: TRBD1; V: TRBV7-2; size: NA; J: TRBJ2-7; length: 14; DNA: TGTGCCAGCAGCTTAGGGCAGGGGGTCTACGAGCAGTACTTC; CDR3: CASSLGQGVYEQYF
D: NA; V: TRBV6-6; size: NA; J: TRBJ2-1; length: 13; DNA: TGTGCCAGCAAGCATACGATCAACAATGAGCAGTTCTTC; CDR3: CASKHTINNEQFF
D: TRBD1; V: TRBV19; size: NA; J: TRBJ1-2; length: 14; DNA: TGTGCCAGTAGTATGGGACAGGGGATAACTGGCTACACCTTC; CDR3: CASSMGQGITGYTF
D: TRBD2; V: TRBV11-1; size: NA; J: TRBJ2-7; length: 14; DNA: TGTGCCAGCAGCTCCGGGACTAGTCCCAACGAGCAGTACTTC; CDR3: CASSSGTSPNEQYF
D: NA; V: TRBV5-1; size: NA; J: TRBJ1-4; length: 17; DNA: TGCGCCAGCAGCCTGCTGGGCAGGGCTATCGATGGGGAAAAACTGTTTTTT; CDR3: CASSLLGRAIDGEKLFF
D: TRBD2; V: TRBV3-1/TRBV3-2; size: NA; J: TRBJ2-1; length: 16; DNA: TGTGCCAGCAGCCTGAGGGGAGCGGGAGCATACAATGAGCAGTTCTTC; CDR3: CASSLRGAGAYNEQFF
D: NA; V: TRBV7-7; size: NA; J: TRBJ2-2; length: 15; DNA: TGTGCCAGCAGCTTATCGTCTAGCTTGTCCGGGGAGCTGTTTTTT; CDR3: CASSLSSSLSGELFF
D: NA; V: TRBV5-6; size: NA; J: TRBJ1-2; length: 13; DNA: TGTGCCAGCAGCTTGGGGAGGGTCTATGGCTACACCTTC; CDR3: CASSLGRVYGYTF
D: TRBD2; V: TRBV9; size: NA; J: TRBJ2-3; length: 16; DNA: TGTGCCAGCAGCCTAACTGCGGGGGGGCGCACAGATACGCAGTATTTT; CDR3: CASSLTAGGRTDTQYF
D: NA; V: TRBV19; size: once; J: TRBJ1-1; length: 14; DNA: TGTGCCAGTAGTTTCAGGGAGGGAAACACTGAAGCTTTCTTT; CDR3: CASSFREGNTEAFF
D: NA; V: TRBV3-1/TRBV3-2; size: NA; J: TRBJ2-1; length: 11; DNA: TGTGCCACCTCCCCGGGGAATGAGCAGTTCTTC; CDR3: CATSPGNEQFF
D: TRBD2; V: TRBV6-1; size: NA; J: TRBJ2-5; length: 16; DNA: TGTGCCAGCAGTGAAAGGGAATCGGGACTAGAAGAGACCCAGTACTTC; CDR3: CASSERESGLEETQYF
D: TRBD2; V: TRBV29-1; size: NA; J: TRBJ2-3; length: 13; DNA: TGCAGCGTTGAAGGTGGGGGGGCAGATACGCAGTATTTT; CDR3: CSVEGGGADTQYF
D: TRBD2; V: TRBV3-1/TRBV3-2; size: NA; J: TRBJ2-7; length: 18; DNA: TGTGCCAGCAGCCAATTGCGAGGGGGACTAGCGGGTTCCTACGAGCAGTACTTC; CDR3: CASSQLRGGLAGSYEQYF
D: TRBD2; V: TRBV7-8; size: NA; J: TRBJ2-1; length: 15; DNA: TGTGCCAGCAGCTCTCAAGCGGGAACCTACAATGAGCAGTTCTTC; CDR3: CASSSQAGTYNEQFF
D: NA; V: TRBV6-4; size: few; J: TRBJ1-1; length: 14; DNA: TGTGCCAGCAGTGACTCGGACAAGAACACTGAAGCTTTCTTT; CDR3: CASSDSDKNTEAFF
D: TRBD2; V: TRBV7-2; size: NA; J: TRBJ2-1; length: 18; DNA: TGTGCCAGCAGCCCCCGCGGGGGAGGTAGCGGGGGCTACAATGAGCAGTTCTTC; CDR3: CASSPRGGGSGGYNEQFF
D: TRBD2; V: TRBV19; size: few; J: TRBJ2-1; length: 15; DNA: TGTGCCAGTAGTTCTATCGCGGGAGGGAGGAATGAGCAGTTCTTC; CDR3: CASSSIAGGRNEQFF